The present T cell receptor (beta chain) was sequenced within a study of blood T cell repertoires in COVID-19. As for the study in general: Both acute and convalescent COVID-19 samples were obtained from the United States, Italy and Spain. T cells, B-cell-depleted T cells, or PBMCs provided the cDNA or gDNA that served as material.

Authors' methods: Cell counts per sample came from amplifying reference gene primers. Profiled with immunoSEQ multiplex PCR; TCRdb holds only in-frame clones, not every one. The DNA gave D and trimming, while V, J and clone size come from that table. Of tens of thousands of clones listed, around 80% are singletons. Sequenced input: peripheral blood. The TCR was taken from a human donor in a cohort sampled during active COVID-19.

The CDR3 sequence is CASSLDPGGWGYTF. CDR3 bases: TGTGCCAGCAGCTTGGACCCAGGGGGTTGGGGCTACACCTTC. The chain couples TRBV7-2 to TRBJ1-2; 7 nucleotides agree with TRBD1. The CDR3 sequence is 14 residues long. The V and J ends lost 3 bases and 8 bases, in that order; junction bases with no gene match: 9. Germline CDR1 and CDR2: SGHTA and FQGNSA.